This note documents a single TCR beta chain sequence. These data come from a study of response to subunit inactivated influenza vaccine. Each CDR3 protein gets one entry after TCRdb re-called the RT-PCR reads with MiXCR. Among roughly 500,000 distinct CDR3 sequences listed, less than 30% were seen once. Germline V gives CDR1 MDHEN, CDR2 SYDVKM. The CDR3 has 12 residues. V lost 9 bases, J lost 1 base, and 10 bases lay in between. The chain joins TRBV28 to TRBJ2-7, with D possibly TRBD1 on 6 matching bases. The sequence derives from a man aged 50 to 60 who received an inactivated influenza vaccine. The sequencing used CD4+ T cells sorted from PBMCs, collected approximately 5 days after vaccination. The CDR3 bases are TGTGCCAGTACAGGGTCTTCCTACGAGCAGTACTTC. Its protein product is CASTGSSYEQYF.